A single sample is the source of the 26 T cell receptor beta chains below, sequenced in a study of cytotoxic CD8 clonotypes in ibrutinib-treated CLL. TCRdb's table, derived via immunoSEQ multiplex PCR, lists solely in-frame clones and lacks some. Of 150,000 or so clones in the sample, around 80% were seen once. The sequencing here drew on PBMCs, taken after 12 months of ibrutinib treatment. These receptors were taken from a human donor with chronic lymphocytic leukemia.

This clone showed up just a few times. This chain joins TRBV7-9 and TRBJ2-5, with 8 bases lining up with TRBD2. Germline loops: CDR1 SEHNR, CDR2 FQNEAQ (reference sequence). V lost 2 bases, J lost 4 bases, and 3 bases stayed unmatched. The CDR3 length is 14 residues. CDR3 in amino acids: CASSLSGSRETQYF. The CDR3 nucleotides are TGTGCCAGCAGCTTAAGCGGGAGTCGAGAGACCCAGTACTTC. Full variable domain (missing parts from reference TRBV7-9 and TRBJ2-5): DTGVSQNPRHKITKRGQNVTFRCDPISEHNRLYWYRQTLGQGPEFLTYFQNEAQLEKSRLLSDRFSAERPKGSFSTLEIQRTEQGDSAMYLCASSLSGSRETQYFGPGTRLLVL.

The J gene is TRBJ2-7, the V gene TRBV19, with 11 positions matching TRBD2. Trimming took 7 bases from V and 1 from J; bases not matched to a gene: 9. From germline, CDR1 is LNHDA and CDR2 SQIVND (reference sequence). CDR3 length: 16 residues. The CDR3: CASNGFGTSGSYEQYF. CDR3 coding DNA: TGTGCCAGTAATGGGTTCGGGACTAGCGGATCCTACGAGCAGTACTTC.

The chain recombines TRBV30 with TRBJ2-7; 8 bases are shared with TRBD1. After removal of 0 bases from V and 3 bases from J, the junction contained 4 bases not matched to a gene. The germline CDR1 and CDR2 sequences are GTSNPN and SVGIG (reference sequence). CDR3 size: 14 residues. The CDR3 DNA sequence: TGTGCCTGGAGTGTACGAGACAGGGGCTACGAGCAGTACTTC. It codes for CAWSVRDRGYEQYF.

The V gene is TRBV4-3, the J gene TRBJ2-5, with unresolved D. The V gene lost 0 bases and the J gene lost 3 bases, with 14 bases spanning the gap. The CDR3 extends over 16 amino acids. Germline CDR1 and CDR2: LGHNA and YSLEER. The CDR3 loop is CASSQDWVGGEETQYF. The CDR3 DNA sequence: TGCGCCAGCAGCCAAGATTGGGTAGGCGGCGAAGAGACCCAGTACTTC.

CDR3 region: CASSPRGREYEQYF. The CDR3 DNA is TGTGCCAGCTCACCACGGGGAAGGGAGTACGAGCAGTACTTC. The V call is TRBV18, the J call TRBJ2-7; a possible D gene is TRBD2 (5 bases). The CDR3 runs 14 residues. Trimming shortened V by 1 base and J by 4 bases, and 11 bases separated the two germline ends. The germline CDR1 and CDR2 sequences are KGHSH and LQKENI.

The rearrangement uses TRBV28 and TRBJ1-1, with D perhaps matching TRBD1 (6 bases). Germline lookup yields CDR1 MDHEN and CDR2 SYDVKM. The CDR3 contains 13 residues. V was pared by 7 bases and J by 5 bases, with 14 bases between. This CDR3 reads CASMVGALTEAFF. The DNA of the CDR3 is TGTGCCAGCATGGTGGGGGCTTTGACTGAAGCTTTCTTT.

The chain has TRBV27 and TRBJ2-7; 8 bases are shared with TRBD2. V was clipped by 6 bases and J by 5 bases; unmatched bases: 9. The germline gives CDR1 MNHEY, CDR2 SMNVEV (reference sequence). The CDR3 has 14 residues. CDR3 coding DNA: TGTGCCAGCAGATTAAGCGGGAGTCTAAACGAGCAGTACTTC. Translation gives CASRLSGSLNEQYF.

The rearrangement uses TRBV9 and TRBJ2-5; the D call may be TRBD1 or TRBD2 (5 bases each). CDR1 and CDR2 from the germline V gene are SGDLS and YYNGEE. V lost 0 bases and J lost 3, with 12 bases in between. This CDR3 has 15 amino acids. CDR3: CASSVVGEAEETQYF. The CDR3 coding sequence is TGTGCCAGCAGCGTAGTAGGGGAAGCGGAAGAGACCCAGTACTTC.

The chain combines TRBV11-2 with TRBJ2-2; D remains ambiguous. Germline lookup yields CDR1 SGHAT and CDR2 FQNNGV. The CDR3 length is 14 residues. V lost 5 bases to trimming and J lost 0 bases, with 7 bases between them. The CDR3 DNA reads TGTGCCAGCAGCCTCCAGCCGAACACCGGGGAGCTGTTTTTT. It codes for CASSLQPNTGELFF.

The V and J genes are TRBV6-5 and TRBJ1-1, with 7 bases lining up with TRBD1. Germline values: CDR1 MNHEY, CDR2 SVGAGI. The CDR3 sequence is 14 residues long. The V segment lost 6 bases and the J segment 4 bases; nucleotides outside the gene matches: 8. The CDR3, as DNA: TGTGCCAGCAGATCAGGACAGGTTGGCACTGAAGCTTTCTTT. Its protein product is CASRSGQVGTEAFF.

The chain couples TRBV19 to TRBJ2-3; 7 bases are shared with TRBD1. V lost 7 bases and J lost 0; bases outside the gene matches: 7. The CDR3 runs 15 residues. CDR1 and CDR2 (germline): LNHDA, SQIVND (reference sequence). DNA for the CDR3: TGTGCCAGTACCACGGACAGGATTAGCACAGATACGCAGTATTTT. Protein product: CASTTDRISTDTQYF. Combining the CDR3 with reference TRBV19 and TRBJ2-3 gives the whole variable domain DGGITQSPKYLFRKEGQNVTLSCEQNLNHDAMYWYRQDPGQGLRLIYYSQIVNDFQKGDIAEGYSVSREKKESFPLTVTSAQKNPTAFYLCASTTDRISTDTQYFGPGTRLTVL.

CDR3 DNA: TGTGCCAGTAGTAACCCGGGGGGAACCTACGAGCAGTACTTC. Protein sequence: CASSNPGGTYEQYF. This chain joins TRBV19 and TRBJ2-7, with TRBD2 matching 7 bases. The V and J ends lost 4 bases and 2 bases, in that order; junction bases with no gene match: 5. Germline CDR1 is LNHDA and CDR2 is SQIVND (reference sequence). There are 14 residues in the CDR3.

The chain carries TRBV30 and TRBJ1-2; D remains unclear. The CDR3 covers 12 residues. Per the germline V gene, CDR1 is GTSNPN and CDR2 is SVGIG (reference sequence). Trimming removed 4 bases from V and 8 bases from J, with 14 bases in between. The CDR3 reads CAWNSVLGGYTF. The CDR3 DNA reads TGTGCCTGGAATTCCGTTCTTGGAGGCTACACCTTC.

The table lists this clone with a few counts. The genes are TRBV9 and TRBJ1-2, with D tentatively TRBD1 (5 bases). Per germline, CDR1 SGDLS and CDR2 YYNGEE. The V end was cut by 3 bases, the J end by 4 bases, with 7 bases between. The CDR3 is 12 residues long. This CDR3 is CASSEQAYGYTF. Here the CDR3 DNA reads TGTGCCAGCAGCGAACAGGCCTATGGCTACACCTTC.

The chain joins TRBV6-5 to TRBJ1-2; the match to TRBD1 covers 7 bases. Germline CDR1 and CDR2: MNHEY and SVGAGI. The CDR3 sequence is 15 residues long. Unmatched junction bases numbered 12, after V lost 7 bases and J lost 4 bases. For the CDR3, the DNA is TGTGCCAGCACCCTCAAGAGGGGGCTGGGCTATGGCTACACCTTC. This gives the protein CASTLKRGLGYGYTF.

The rearrangement joins TRBV6-1 to TRBJ2-7; 9 bases line up with TRBD1. V was pared by 6 bases and J by 2 bases, with 8 bases of the junction left unmatched. The CDR3 loop spans 15 amino acids. The germline CDR1 and CDR2 sequences are MNHNS and SASEGT. The CDR3 is CASSFTGTGTYEQYF. DNA of the CDR3: TGTGCCAGCAGCTTTACCGGGACAGGGACCTACGAGCAGTACTTC.

The table lists this clone with a few counts. The chain has TRBV28 and TRBJ1-4; TRBD1 agrees at 10 bases. Germline CDR1 is MDHEN and CDR2 is SYDVKM. V lost 9 bases, J lost 7 bases, and 5 bases stayed unmatched. There are 13 residues in the CDR3. CDR3 sequence: CASGDRGFEKLFF. The CDR3 region has the DNA TGTGCCAGTGGGGACAGGGGCTTTGAAAAACTGTTTTTT.

The genes are TRBV5-6 and TRBJ1-5; D not certain. In germline, CDR1 is SGHDT, CDR2 YYEEEE. The CDR3 is 14 amino acids. Trimming removed 3 bases at V and 1 base at J, with 8 bases between. The CDR3 reads CASSSDGSNQPQHF. The CDR3 coding sequence is TGTGCCAGCAGCTCAGACGGGAGCAATCAGCCCCAGCATTTT.

This clone was seen once. The rearrangement joins TRBV5-6 to TRBJ2-1, with 8 bases aligning to TRBD1. This CDR3 spans 15 amino acids. The V segment lost 3 bases and the J segment 6 bases; nucleotides outside the gene matches: 8. CDR1 is SGHDT, CDR2 YYEEEE, per germline. The CDR3 DNA reads TGTGCCAGCAGCTCCGGGACAGGCGTTGTCAATGAGCAGTTCTTC. Protein: CASSSGTGVVNEQFF.

The chain couples TRBV7-9 to TRBJ1-2; TRBD1 is a possible D gene (5 bases). Between the trimmed V and J ends, which lost 5 bases and 4 bases, there was a span of 17 bases. The CDR3 contains 15 residues. Germline V gene lookup returns CDR1 SEHNR and CDR2 FQNEAQ (reference sequence). The CDR3 sequence: CASSLPAGGGYGYTF. The CDR3 region has the DNA TGTGCCAGCAGCCTCCCGGCTGGCGGGGGCTATGGCTACACCTTC. Full variable domain (rest looked up from reference TRBV7-9 and TRBJ1-2): DTGVSQNPRHKITKRGQNVTFRCDPISEHNRLYWYRQTLGQGPEFLTYFQNEAQLEKSRLLSDRFSAERPKGSFSTLEIQRTEQGDSAMYLCASSLPAGGGYGYTFGSGTRLTVV.

The chain recombines TRBV4-2 with TRBJ2-1; TRBD1 or TRBD2 may be the D gene (6 bases each). The ends were cut back, 5 bases at V and 0 bases at J, with 11 bases in the middle. The CDR3 length is 15 residues. Germline V CDR1 and CDR2: LGHNA, YNFKEQ. CDR3 sequence reads: CASSLADSSYNEQFF. CDR3 bases: TGTGCCAGCAGCTTAGCGGACAGCTCCTACAATGAGCAGTTCTTC.

As for this clone: Germline is not matched at one junction end, which may reflect a read error. The CDR3 bases are TGTGCCAGCACTGAAGACAGGAACTACGAGCAGTACTTC. This translates into CASTEDRNYEQYF. The rearrangement links TRBV2 to TRBJ2-7, with D perhaps matching TRBD1 (6 bases). The CDR3 contains 13 residues. Germline V gene lookup returns CDR1 SNHLY and CDR2 FYNNEI.

The V and J genes are TRBV27 and TRBJ2-7; 8 nucleotides line up with TRBD1. Trimming removed 6 bases from V and 0 bases from J; junction bases left unmatched: 16. The CDR3 totals 18 residues. Germline lookup yields CDR1 MNHEY and CDR2 SMNVEV (reference sequence). The CDR3 nucleotides are TGTGCCAGCAGCCGGATGTTTTGGACAGGGTACGACTCCTACGAGCAGTACTTC. It yields the protein CASSRMFWTGYDSYEQYF.

The count of this clone is one. The rearrangement joins TRBV7-2 to TRBJ2-7; D remains unclear. Trimming took off 2 bases at V and 1 base at J, with 15 bases between the two ends. Per germline, CDR1 SGHTA and CDR2 FQGNSA. There are 16 residues in the CDR3. In DNA, the CDR3 is TGTGCCAGCAGCTTACATATCGCATTTGGGTCCTACGAGCAGTACTTC. Translated, it gives CASSLHIAFGSYEQYF.

This clone was seen a few times. The chain has TRBV19 and TRBJ2-7, with 8 bases lining up with TRBD1. CDR1 is LNHDA and CDR2 is SQIVND in the germline V gene (reference sequence). V was pared by 6 bases and J by 4 bases, with 8 bases of the junction left unmatched. CDR3 size: 14 residues. The CDR3 here is CASSLGTGIYEQYF. CDR3 DNA: TGTGCCAGTAGCCTGGGGACAGGCATTTACGAGCAGTACTTC.

This clone was recorded a few times. The chain couples TRBV4-3 to TRBJ2-7; 11 bases agree with TRBD2. CDR1 is LGHNA and CDR2 is YSLEER in the germline V gene. The junction had 8 bases not matched to a gene; V was cut back by 3 bases and J by 4 bases. The CDR3 extends over 16 amino acids. The CDR3 DNA reads TGCGCCAGCAGCCAGTTAGCGGGAGGGCCCTGGTACGAGCAGTACTTC. This encodes CASSQLAGGPWYEQYF.